This T cell receptor beta chain stems from a study of early T cells in non-severe SARS-CoV-2 infection. This clonotype was observed many times. The antigen is undetermined. Unique molecular identifier tags were affixed to discrete cDNA molecules. One entry per CDR3 protein results from TCRdb running MiXCR on the 5' RACE reads. Of roughly 34,000 distinct CDR3 sequences in the sample, 6% to 7% were seen once. Study results and limitations: Missing private and CD4 specificities, VDJdb matching favored anti-spike CD8 responses.

The trim removed 4 bases at V and 2 bases at J, leaving 4 bases unmatched. The V gene's germline CDR1 is SGHRS and CDR2 YFSETQ. This CDR3 is 14 amino acids long. This sequence originates from an adult who was a healthcare worker with PCR-confirmed SARS-CoV-2 infection or an uninfected control (not recorded which). Source material: whole blood. This sequence joins TRBV5-1 and TRBJ1-1; 8 positions match TRBD1. CDR3 nucleotide sequence: TGCGCCAGCAGCCCCAGGGGGCGTAACACTGAAGCTTTCTTT. Its protein product is CASSPRGRNTEAFF. Based on the CDR3 plus reference TRBV5-1 and TRBJ1-1, the full variable domain is KAGVTQTPRYLIKTRGQQVTLSCSPISGHRSVSWYQQTPGQGLQFLFEYFSETQRNKGNFPGRFSGRQFSNSRSEMNVSTLELGDSALYLCASSPRGRNTEAFFGQGTRLTVV.